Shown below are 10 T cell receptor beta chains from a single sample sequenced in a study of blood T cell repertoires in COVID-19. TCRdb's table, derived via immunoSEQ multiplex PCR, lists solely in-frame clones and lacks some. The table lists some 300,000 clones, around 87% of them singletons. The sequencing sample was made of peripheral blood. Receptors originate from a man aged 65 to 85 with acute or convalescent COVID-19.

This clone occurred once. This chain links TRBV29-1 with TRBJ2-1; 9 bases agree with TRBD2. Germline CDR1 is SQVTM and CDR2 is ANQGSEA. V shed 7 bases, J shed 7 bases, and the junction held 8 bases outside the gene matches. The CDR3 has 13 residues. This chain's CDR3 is CSGGRASGNEQFF. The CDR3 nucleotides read TGCAGCGGCGGGAGGGCATCCGGGAATGAGCAGTTCTTC.

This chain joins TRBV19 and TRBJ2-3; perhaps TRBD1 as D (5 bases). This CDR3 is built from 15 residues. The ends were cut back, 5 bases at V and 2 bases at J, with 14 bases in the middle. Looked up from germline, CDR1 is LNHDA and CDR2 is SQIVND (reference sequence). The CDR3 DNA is TGTGCCAGTAGTTCAGCAGGCAGGGCCACAGATACGCAGTATTTT. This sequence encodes CASSSAGRATDTQYF.

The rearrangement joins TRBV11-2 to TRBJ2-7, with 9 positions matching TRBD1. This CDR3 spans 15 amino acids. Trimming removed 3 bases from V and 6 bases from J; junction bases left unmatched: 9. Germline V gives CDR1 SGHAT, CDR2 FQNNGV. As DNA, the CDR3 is TGTGCCAGCAGCTTTTCTCGGGACAGGGTTCTCGAGCAGTACTTC. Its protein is CASSFSRDRVLEQYF.

The CDR3 here is CASSQETGSRQYF. The CDR3 DNA reads as TGTGCCAGCAGCCAAGAAACAGGGTCCCGGCAGTACTTC. This chain links TRBV3-1 (or the pseudogene TRBV3-2) with TRBJ2-7; D is perhaps TRBD1 (6 bases). The CDR3 runs 13 residues. Germline V gives CDR1 LGHDT, CDR2 YNNKEL (reference sequence). Trimming took 0 bases from V and 9 from J, leaving 12 bases between them.

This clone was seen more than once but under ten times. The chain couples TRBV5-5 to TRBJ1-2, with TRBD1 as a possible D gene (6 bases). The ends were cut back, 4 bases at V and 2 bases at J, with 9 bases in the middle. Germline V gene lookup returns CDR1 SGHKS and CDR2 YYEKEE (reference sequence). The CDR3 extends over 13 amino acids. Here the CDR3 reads CASSRRGNYGYTF. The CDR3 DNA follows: TGTGCCAGCAGCCGCAGGGGAAACTATGGCTACACCTTC.

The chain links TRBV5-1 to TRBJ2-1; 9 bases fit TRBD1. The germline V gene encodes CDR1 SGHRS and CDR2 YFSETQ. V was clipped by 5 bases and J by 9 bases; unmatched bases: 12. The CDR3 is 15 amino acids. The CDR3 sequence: CASRQGAFVGTEQFF. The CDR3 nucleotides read TGCGCCAGCAGACAGGGGGCGTTCGTCGGAACTGAGCAGTTCTTC.

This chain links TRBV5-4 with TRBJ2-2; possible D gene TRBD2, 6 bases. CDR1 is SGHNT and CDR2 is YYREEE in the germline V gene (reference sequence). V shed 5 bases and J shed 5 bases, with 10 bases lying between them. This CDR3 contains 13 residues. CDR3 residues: CASREGKTGELFF. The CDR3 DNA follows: TGTGCCAGCAGGGAGGGGAAGACCGGGGAGCTGTTTTTT.

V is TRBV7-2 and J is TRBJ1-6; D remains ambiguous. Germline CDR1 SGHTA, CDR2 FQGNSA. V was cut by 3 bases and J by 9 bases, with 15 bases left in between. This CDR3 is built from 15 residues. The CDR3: CASSLGIPWSSPLHF. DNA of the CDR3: TGTGCCAGCAGCTTGGGTATTCCTTGGAGTTCACCCCTCCACTTT.

The CDR3 sequence: CASSLSLNNEQFF. The CDR3 nucleotides are TGTGCCAGCAGCTTAAGCCTTAACAATGAGCAGTTCTTC. The chain employs TRBV11-2 and TRBJ2-1; D unclear. V was pared by 2 bases and J by 5 bases, with 7 bases between. The CDR3 has 13 residues. Germline V gene data show CDR1 as SGHAT and CDR2 as FQNNGV.

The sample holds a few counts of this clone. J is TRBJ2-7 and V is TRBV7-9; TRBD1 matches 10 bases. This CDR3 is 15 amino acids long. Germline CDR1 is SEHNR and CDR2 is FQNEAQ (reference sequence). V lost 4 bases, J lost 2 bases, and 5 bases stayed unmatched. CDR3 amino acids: CASSSGQGKAYEQYF. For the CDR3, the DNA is TGTGCCAGCAGCTCGGGACAGGGGAAGGCCTACGAGCAGTACTTC.